This passage covers 12 T cell receptor beta chains from one sample sequenced in a study of T cells in Graves' hyperthyroidism and ophthalmopathy. Amplification of TCR beta CDR3 regions was performed using RNA transcripts as template. The study used the HTBI primer set for a first-round RT-PCR of the TCR CDR3. TCRdb re-called the multiplex PCR reads through MiXCR, storing one row per CDR3 protein. The sample records a few hundred thousand distinct CDR3 sequences, less than 15% being singletons. The sequencing input was blood. The receptors were gathered from a woman aged 40 to 49 with Graves' hyperthyroidism.

The gene calls are TRBV9 and TRBJ2-7; TRBD2 matches 9 bases. CDR1 and CDR2 from the germline V gene are SGDLS and YYNGEE. The trim removed 4 bases at V and 7 bases at J, leaving 6 bases unmatched. The CDR3 is 13 amino acids. DNA of the CDR3: TGTGCCAGCAGCTCTAGCGGGAAAAGGGAGCAGTACTTC. This encodes CASSSSGKREQYF.

Details on this clonotype: An end of the junction does not agree with germline; a read error may underlie this. The V call is TRBV5-1, the J call TRBJ1-5, with 7 bases matching TRBD1. The germline V gene has CDR1 SGHRS and CDR2 YFSETQ. The CDR3 runs to 15 residues. The CDR3 bases are TGCACCAGCAGGGGGGGGCCCTATAGCAATCAGCCCCAGCATTTT. It encodes CTSRGGPYSNQPQHF.

This clonotype was seen only a few times. This rearrangement joins TRBV7-6 to TRBJ2-7; 13 bases agree with TRBD2. This CDR3 has 18 residues. V lost 5 bases to trimming and J lost 2 bases; unmatched junction nucleotides: 12. Germline CDR1 reads SGHVS; CDR2 reads FNYEAQ. The CDR3 protein is CASSQLAGTSGNTYEQYF. The CDR3 coding sequence is TGTGCCAGCAGCCAACTAGCCGGGACTAGCGGGAATACCTACGAGCAGTACTTC.

Points on this clonotype: One end of the junction is discordant with germline, which a read error may explain. The chain combines TRBV28 with TRBJ1-2; D may be TRBD1 (6 bases). This CDR3 has 15 amino acids. CDR1 and CDR2 (germline): MDHEN, SYDVKM. The CDR3 DNA reads TGTGCCAGCAGTCCGAAGAAAACGGGGGGCTATGGCTGCACCTTC. This gives the protein CASSPKKTGGYGCTF.

This clonotype was seen repeatedly, ten times or more. V usage is TRBV12-3 or TRBV12-4 and J usage is TRBJ2-1, with TRBD1 matching 10 bases. The CDR3 runs 16 residues. Germline trimming cut 6 bases from V and 2 bases from J; bases unmatched to any gene: 7. The CDR3 loop is CASSLGGTGAYNEQFF. In DNA, the CDR3 is TGTGCCAGCAGCCTGGGCGGGACAGGGGCCTACAATGAGCAGTTCTTC.

In its sample, this clonotype was seen a few times. V usage is TRBV29-1 and J usage is TRBJ2-3; 7 bases map to TRBD2. There are 15 residues in the CDR3. Trimming cost V 7 bases and J 2 bases; bases outside gene matches: 12. The germline CDR1 and CDR2 sequences are SQVTM and ANQGSEA. The CDR3 bases are TGCAGCGCCCCGGGGGGACGGGTATCCACAGATACGCAGTATTTT. It yields the protein CSAPGGRVSTDTQYF.

This clonotype was detected ten times or more. This chain connects TRBV28 to TRBJ2-1, with 15 bases lining up with TRBD2. Trimming removed 5 bases from V and 1 base from J; junction bases left unmatched: 3. Germline loops: CDR1 MDHEN, CDR2 SYDVKM. There are 17 residues in the CDR3. The CDR3 DNA reads as TGTGCCAGCAGTACCGGGACTAGCGGGAGGTCCTACAATGAGCAGTTCTTC. This gives the protein CASSTGTSGRSYNEQFF.

This clonotype was seen many times. V is TRBV12-3 or TRBV12-4 and J is TRBJ1-1; D is unclear. The CDR3 runs 14 residues. Between the trimmed V and J ends, which lost 3 bases and 1 base, there was a span of 9 bases. CDR3 residues: CASSLWSENTEAFF. The CDR3 DNA reads TGTGCCAGCAGTTTGTGGTCAGAGAACACTGAAGCTTTCTTT.

This clonotype was recorded many times. The V and J genes are TRBV28 and TRBJ1-3, with D possibly TRBD1 on 5 matching bases. Trimming removed 4 bases from V and 2 bases from J, with 9 bases in between. This CDR3 contains 14 residues. Germline CDR1 reads MDHEN; CDR2 reads SYDVKM. The CDR3: CASSSGTAGNTIYF. The DNA for the CDR3 is TGTGCCAGCAGTTCCGGGACGGCTGGAAACACCATATATTTT.

Turning to this clonotype: A much bigger clone sits one base away, suggesting this may be a read error. This chain uses TRBV6-1 with TRBJ2-7, with D possibly matching TRBD2 (6 bases). The CDR3 extends over 15 amino acids. Germline V CDR1 and CDR2: MNHNS, SASEGT. Deletions cut 6 bases from V and 9 bases from J, with 24 bases between. The DNA of the CDR3 is TGTGCCAGCAGGAGTACTATCGGGGGAGGTGGTTGGCAGTACTTC. Its protein is CASRSTIGGGGWQYF.

This clonotype was seen at least ten times. This rearrangement joins TRBV28 to TRBJ2-3; D is ambiguous. The CDR3 consists of 15 residues. V was pared by 6 bases and J by 2 bases, with 15 bases between. The germline V gene has CDR1 MDHEN and CDR2 SYDVKM. The CDR3 here is CASRKMTGNTDTQYF. CDR3 bases: TGTGCCAGCAGGAAAATGACTGGCAACACAGATACGCAGTATTTT. Supplemented by reference TRBV28 and TRBJ2-3, the full variable domain reads DVKVTQSSRYLVKRTGEKVFLECVQDMDHENMFWYRQDPGLGLRLIYFSYDVKMKEKGDIPEGYSVSREKKERFSLILESASTNQTSMYLCASRKMTGNTDTQYFGPGTRLTVL.

There are many counts of this clonotype. The rearrangement uses TRBV7-9 and TRBJ2-5; possible D gene TRBD2, 7 bases. Germline CDR1 is SEHNR and CDR2 is FQNEAQ (reference sequence). Between the trimmed V and J ends, which lost 2 bases and 4 bases, there was a span of 14 bases. This CDR3 spans 15 amino acids. As DNA, the CDR3 is TGTGCCAGCAGCTTACATCTGGGAGGGGGAGAGACCCAGTACTTC. It specifies CASSLHLGGGETQYF.